This passage covers 12 T cell receptor beta chains from one sample sequenced in a study of blood T cell repertoires in COVID-19. Assay used: immunoSEQ multiplex PCR; TCRdb lists only in-frame clones, some missing. This sample yields roughly 99,000 clones, of which 75% to 95% are seen a single time; 1% to 1.5% belongs to the top ten. The specimen sequenced was peripheral blood. Receptors were obtained from a woman aged 25 to 39 with acute or convalescent COVID-19.

The chain employs TRBV9 and TRBJ2-1; a weak D match, TRBD2 (5 bases). V was pared by 4 bases and J by 5 bases, with 13 bases between. Germline V gives CDR1 SGDLS, CDR2 YYNGEE. The length of the CDR3 is 14 residues. The CDR3 reads CASSPTADHNEQFF. CDR3 DNA sequence: TGTGCCAGCAGCCCAACAGCGGACCACAATGAGCAGTTCTTC.

The J gene is TRBJ2-2, the V gene TRBV3-1 (or the pseudogene TRBV3-2), with unresolved D. This CDR3 has 14 residues. Per the germline V gene, CDR1 is LGHDT and CDR2 is YNNKEL (reference sequence). Trimming pared 5 bases from V and 2 bases from J, leaving 9 bases between. The CDR3: CASSKSRNTGELFF. CDR3 sequence (DNA): TGTGCCAGCAGCAAAAGCCGTAACACCGGGGAGCTGTTTTTT.

Concerning this clone: Other DNA sequences of this sample code for an identical CDR3. The J gene is TRBJ1-1, the V gene TRBV27; D is undetermined. The CDR3 totals 13 residues. Germline lookup yields CDR1 MNHEY and CDR2 SMNVEV (reference sequence). Trimming cost V 2 bases and J 1 base, with 5 bases left between them. The chain's CDR3 is CASSLRGNTEAFF. The CDR3 nucleotides read TGTGCCAGCAGTTTACGAGGGAACACTGAAGCTTTCTTT.

The V gene is TRBV12-3 or TRBV12-4, the J gene TRBJ1-1, with a possible D match to TRBD1 (5 bases). V gave up 6 bases and J gave up 7 bases, with 12 bases separating them. The CDR3 sequence is 12 residues long. The CDR3 DNA reads as TGTGCCAGCAGCCGCGACAGAGTTGAAGCTTTCTTT. Translation: CASSRDRVEAFF.

The genes are TRBV7-3 and TRBJ1-1, with 9 nucleotides matching TRBD1. CDR3 length: 15 residues. Germline-derived CDR1 and CDR2 are SGHTA and FQGTGA. Unmatched junction bases numbered 4, after V lost 5 bases and J lost 0 bases. Here the CDR3 DNA reads TGTGCCAGCAGCCTCGGGACAGGGCTGAACACTGAAGCTTTCTTT. Translated, it gives CASSLGTGLNTEAFF.

V gene TRBV5-6 combines with J gene TRBJ1-4; D not certain. Looked up from germline, CDR1 is SGHDT and CDR2 is YYEEEE. Between the trimmed V and J ends, which lost 4 bases and 7 bases, there was a span of 17 bases. CDR3 length equals 15 residues. The CDR3 is CASSPGTSGSEKLFF. The CDR3 DNA follows: TGTGCCAGCAGCCCAGGCACCTCAGGTTCTGAAAAACTGTTTTTT.

The chain couples TRBV28 to TRBJ2-7; TRBD1 agrees at 12 bases. V gave up 6 bases and J gave up 3 bases; unmatched junction bases: 9. Germline CDR1 is MDHEN and CDR2 is SYDVKM. The CDR3 is 16 amino acids. CDR3 in DNA: TGTGCCAGCAGCGGGACAGGGGGCGCTCAGGGCTACGAGCAGTACTTC. This codes for CASSGTGGAQGYEQYF.

The V gene is TRBV6-2 or TRBV6-3, the J gene TRBJ1-1; D gene unclear. CDR3 length: 15 amino acids. Trimming took off 6 bases at V and 0 bases at J, with 14 bases between the two ends. Germline loops: CDR1 MNHEY, CDR2 SVGEGT. The CDR3 nucleotides are TGTGCCAGCAGCTTGACTGATTACATGAACACTGAAGCTTTCTTT. Its protein product is CASSLTDYMNTEAFF.

The rearrangement uses TRBV10-1 and TRBJ2-2, with 8 bases fitting TRBD1. Trimming at V came to 5 bases and at J to 6 bases, leaving 2 bases not matched to a gene. Germline V gene lookup returns CDR1 WNHNN and CDR2 SYGVQD (reference sequence). The CDR3 runs 13 residues. The CDR3: CASSRQGSGELFF. In nucleotides, the CDR3 is TGCGCCAGCAGTCGACAGGGGTCCGGGGAGCTGTTTTTT.

The chain joins TRBV7-3 to TRBJ1-1; the match to TRBD1 covers 9 bases. The CDR3 is 13 residues long. Germline V lookup: CDR1 SGHTA, CDR2 FQGTGA. V shed 10 bases, J shed 1 base, and the junction held 4 bases outside the gene matches. The CDR3 DNA sequence: TGTGCCACCTCACAGGGGGCGAACACTGAAGCTTTCTTT. Its translation is CATSQGANTEAFF.

The chain couples TRBV19 to TRBJ1-3; 8 nucleotides align to TRBD1. The CDR3 extends over 16 amino acids. The germline V gene has CDR1 LNHDA and CDR2 SQIVND (reference sequence). The V gene end was trimmed by 9 bases and the J gene end by 3 bases; junction bases not matched to a gene: 13. The CDR3 reads CASHASGQGFGNTIYF. The CDR3 nucleotides read TGTGCCAGCCACGCGTCTGGACAGGGATTTGGAAACACCATATATTTT.

The rearrangement uses TRBV7-2 and TRBJ1-2, with D hard to call. CDR1 SGHTA and CDR2 FQGNSA come from the germline V gene. The CDR3 extends over 15 amino acids. Trimming stripped 3 bases from V and 2 bases from J, with 13 bases between. The CDR3 DNA reads as TGTGCCAGCAGCTTTCATCGTGAGGGCAACTATGGCTACACCTTC. This encodes CASSFHREGNYGYTF.